A selection of T cell receptor beta chains follows, all from one sample in a study of response to subunit inactivated influenza vaccine. Each CDR3 protein gets one entry after TCRdb re-called the RT-PCR reads with MiXCR. The table lists around 850,000 distinct CDR3 sequences, 15% to 20% of them singletons. Specimen: PBMCs from blood, collected 4 to 6 days after vaccination. All receptors come from a man between 50 and 59 years old who received an inactivated influenza vaccine. CDR3s include the opening cysteine and the closing phenylalanine or tryptophan. Fields, in order: J gene, clone size, D gene, V gene, CDR3 DNA, CDR3 protein. The D gene is left open where the match is weak. Size is stated for part of the rows, as once, few or many counts, or as a class when the clone is expanded.

J: TRBJ2-1; size: .; D: TRBD2; V: TRBV7-3; DNA: TGTGCCAGCAGCTTAACTAGCGGGACGGTGAATGAGCAGTTCTTC; CDR3: CASSLTSGTVNEQFF
J: TRBJ2-2; size: .; D: .; V: TRBV27; DNA: TGTGCCAGCAGTTTAGAAGGGTTGACCGGGGAGCTGTTTTTT; CDR3: CASSLEGLTGELFF
J: TRBJ2-7; size: few; D: .; V: TRBV11-2; DNA: TGTGCCAGCAAGGGATCCGAGCAGTACTTC; CDR3: CASKGSEQYF
J: TRBJ2-1; size: .; D: .; V: TRBV4-2; DNA: TGTGCCAGCGAAGCCCCCTCCAATGAGCAGTTCTTC; CDR3: CASEAPSNEQFF
J: TRBJ1-5; size: few; D: .; V: TRBV20-1; DNA: TGCAGTGCTAGAATAGGAGGGGAGTATGTGAATCAGCCCCAGCATTTT; CDR3: CSARIGGEYVNQPQHF
J: TRBJ2-3; size: .; D: TRBD1; V: TRBV12-3/TRBV12-4; DNA: TGTGCCAGCAGCAGGGACAGAGTTCGCACAGATACGCAGTATTTT; CDR3: CASSRDRVRTDTQYF
J: TRBJ2-4; size: .; D: .; V: TRBV7-9; DNA: TGTGCCAGCAGCCCCCTGGGCACGCGTCTTGGGAACATTCAGTACTTC; CDR3: CASSPLGTRLGNIQYF
J: TRBJ2-7; size: .; D: TRBD1; V: TRBV20-1; DNA: TGCAGTGCTAGCGGGACAGGGGCTCTGGAGCAGTACTTC; CDR3: CSASGTGALEQYF
J: TRBJ2-6; size: few; D: .; V: TRBV12-3/TRBV12-4; DNA: TGTGCCAGCAGTTCACTAGTAGCTGGGGCCAACGTCCTGACTTTC; CDR3: CASSSLVAGANVLTF
J: TRBJ2-7; size: many; D: .; V: TRBV4-2; DNA: TGTGCCAGCAGCCAAGATCGGCAGGGCCCCTACGAGCAGTACTTC; CDR3: CASSQDRQGPYEQYF
J: TRBJ1-1; size: few; D: .; V: TRBV29-1; DNA: TGCAGCGTTTACAGGTTTATGAACACTGAAGCTTTCTTT; CDR3: CSVYRFMNTEAFF
J: TRBJ2-6; size: few; D: .; V: TRBV12-3/TRBV12-4; DNA: TGTGCCAGCAGACCTGGACAGCCCCTCTCTGGGGCCAACGTCCTGACTTTC; CDR3: CASRPGQPLSGANVLTF
J: TRBJ2-2; size: .; D: .; V: TRBV27; DNA: TGTGCCAGCAGTTTTGTATGGGGGGCTCACGCCGGGGAGCTGTTTTTT; CDR3: CASSFVWGAHAGELFF
J: TRBJ2-3; size: .; D: .; V: TRBV20-1; DNA: TGCAGTGCGCCCGGGACATCCAGCACAGATACGCAGTATTTT; CDR3: CSAPGTSSTDTQYF
J: TRBJ2-1; size: many; D: TRBD1; V: TRBV7-2; DNA: TGTGCCAGCAGCTTAGCCCCATACAGGGGCAGACACTACAATGAGCAGTTCTTC; CDR3: CASSLAPYRGRHYNEQFF
J: TRBJ2-2; size: few; D: .; V: TRBV20-1; DNA: TGCAGTGCTAGTAACTCGCCCGGGGTGCTGTTTTTT; CDR3: CSASNSPGVLFF
J: TRBJ2-5; size: few; D: .; V: TRBV7-2; DNA: TGTGCCAGCAGCTTAAGTCTCGCGGGCCGGATGTGGGAGACCCAGTACTTC; CDR3: CASSLSLAGRMWETQYF
J: TRBJ2-7; size: few; D: TRBD2; V: TRBV15; DNA: TGTGCCACCAGCAGAGATCTTGGGCGGGGGGTCTCCTACGAGCAGTACTTC; CDR3: CATSRDLGRGVSYEQYF
J: TRBJ2-5; size: few; D: .; V: TRBV7-2; DNA: TGTGCCAGCAGCTACCAGGGGGGGTCAGGAGAGACCCAGTACTTC; CDR3: CASSYQGGSGETQYF
J: TRBJ2-1; size: few; D: TRBD2; V: TRBV20-1; DNA: TGCAGTGCCCAGGGACTAGCGGGAGGGGGCAAGAATGAGCAGTTCTTC; CDR3: CSAQGLAGGGKNEQFF
J: TRBJ2-1; size: few; D: TRBD2; V: TRBV2; DNA: TGTGCCAGCAGTGTGAGTCCTAGCGGGACCTATGAGCAGTTCTTC; CDR3: CASSVSPSGTYEQFF
J: TRBJ2-3; size: few; D: .; V: TRBV11-2; DNA: TGTGCCAGCAGCGTATTGAGGGTGGAGGGCACAGATACGCAGTATTTT; CDR3: CASSVLRVEGTDTQYF
J: TRBJ2-3; size: .; D: TRBD2; V: TRBV5-1; DNA: TGCGCCAGCAGCGAGACTAGCGGGAGTTCCACAGATACGCAGTATTTT; CDR3: CASSETSGSSTDTQYF
J: TRBJ1-1; size: few; D: TRBD1; V: TRBV10-3; DNA: TGTGCCATCAGTGACCCCGGACAGGGTAGGGCTGAAGCTTTCTTT; CDR3: CAISDPGQGRAEAFF